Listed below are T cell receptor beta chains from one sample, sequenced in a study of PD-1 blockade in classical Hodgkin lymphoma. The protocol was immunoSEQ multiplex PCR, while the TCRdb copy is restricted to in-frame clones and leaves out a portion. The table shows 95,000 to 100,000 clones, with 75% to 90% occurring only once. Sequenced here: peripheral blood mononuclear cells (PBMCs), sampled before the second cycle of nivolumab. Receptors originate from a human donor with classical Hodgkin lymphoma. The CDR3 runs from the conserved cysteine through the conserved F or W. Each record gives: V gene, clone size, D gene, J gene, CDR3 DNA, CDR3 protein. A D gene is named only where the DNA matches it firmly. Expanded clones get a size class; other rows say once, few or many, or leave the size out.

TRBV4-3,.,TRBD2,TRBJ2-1,TGCGCCAGCAGCCAATTTTTTCTAGCGGGGGGGCCAGATGAGCAGTTCTTC,CASSQFFLAGGPDEQFF
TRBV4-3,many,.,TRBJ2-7,TGCGCCAGCAGCCAAGAAATTGAGGGACAAGCTGACGAGCAGTACTTC,CASSQEIEGQADEQYF
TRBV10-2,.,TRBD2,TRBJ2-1,TGCGCCAGCAGTGATTGGGGGACTAGCGCCGGCAATGAGCAGTTCTTC,CASSDWGTSAGNEQFF
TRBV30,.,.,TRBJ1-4,TGTGCCTGGAGTGAGGTCGCGACAGGCCCTAATGAAAAACTGTTTTTT,CAWSEVATGPNEKLFF
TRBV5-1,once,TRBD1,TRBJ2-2,TGCGCCAGCAGCCCCCCCAGGACAGGGCGCGGCACCGGGGAGCTGTTTTTT,CASSPPRTGRGTGELFF
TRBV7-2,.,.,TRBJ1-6,TGTGCCAGCAGCTTATTCCTGAGTAATTCACCCCTCCACTTT,CASSLFLSNSPLHF
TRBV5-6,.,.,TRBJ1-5,TGTGCCAGCAGCTCCCGACAGCAGAGCAATCAGCCCCAGCATTTT,CASSSRQQSNQPQHF
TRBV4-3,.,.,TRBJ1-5,TGCGCCAGCAGCGAACGAGTAGGGAGGCAGCCCCAGCATTTT,CASSERVGRQPQHF
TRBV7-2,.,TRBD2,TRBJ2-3,TGTGCCAGCAGCTTAGCGGGGACTAGCGGGGATACGCAGTATTTT,CASSLAGTSGDTQYF
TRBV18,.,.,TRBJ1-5,TGTGCCAGCTCAGGGGGTAGCAATCAGCCCCAGCATTTT,CASSGGSNQPQHF
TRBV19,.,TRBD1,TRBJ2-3,TGTGCCAGTAGTATAGGGTCCGGGACAGGGGTGGATACGCAGTATTTT,CASSIGSGTGVDTQYF
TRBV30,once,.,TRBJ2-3,TGTGCCTGGAGTGTGGGCATGGGACCCCTGGGATCAGATACGCAGTATTTT,CAWSVGMGPLGSDTQYF
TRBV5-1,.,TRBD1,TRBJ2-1,TGCGCCAGCAGACCGACAGGGGAATCCTACAATGAGCAGTTCTTC,CASRPTGESYNEQFF
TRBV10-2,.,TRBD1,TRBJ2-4,TGCGCCAGCTTATCCGGGACAGGGAAAAACATTCAGTACTTC,CASLSGTGKNIQYF
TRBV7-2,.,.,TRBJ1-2,TGTGCCAGCAGCTCCGGCCCCATCGATGGCTACACCTTC,CASSSGPIDGYTF